This T cell receptor beta chain derives from a study of neoadjuvant anti-PD-1 for oral cavity cancer. Time point indicated: after neoadjuvant nivolumab, at surgical resection. The CDR3 covers 11 residues. V lost 7 bases to trimming and J lost 10 bases, with 16 bases between them. Germline assignment: CDR1 SQVTM and CDR2 ANQGSEA. Using immunoSEQ multiplex PCR, the repertoire was profiled, and TCRdb retains in-frame clones only, with some absent. This table has some 10,000 clones, about 60% appearing once. This rearrangement joins TRBV29-1 to TRBJ1-1, with D hard to call. This receptor was identified in a person between 35 and 79 years old with oral cavity squamous cell carcinoma. The sequenced sample was PBMCs, obtained after nivolumab (anti-PD-1) treatment. This chain's CDR3 is CSARPGSRAFF. CDR3 nucleotide sequence: TGCAGCGCTCGACCGGGGTCCCGAGCTTTCTTT.